The source of this TCR beta chain is a study of T cells in Graves' hyperthyroidism and ophthalmopathy. Regarding the study as a whole: For ophthalmopathy, model prediction preceded onset by a median 6.5 months. Most expanded thyroid clonotypes above 0.001 also appeared in blood.

Subjects with ophthalmopathy showed a Clinical Activity Score no lower than 3, a NOSPECS grade no lower than 4, and a duration shorter than 3 months. Exclusion followed for patients with uncontrolled infection, other autoimmune disease, pregnancy or lactation. Regarding this clonotype: Its antigen is still unknown.

TCR beta CDR3 regions were amplified from RNA transcripts. First-round RT-PCR targeting the TCR CDR3 was performed with the HTBI primer set. MiXCR, applied by TCRdb to the multiplex PCR reads, yields one record per CDR3 protein. The sample includes a few hundred thousand distinct CDR3 sequences, about 14% seen only once; the top ten take roughly a fifth. Trimming removed 3 bases at V and 0 bases at J, with 10 bases between. The CDR3 covers 15 residues. Germline V gene sequence: CDR1 SGDLS, CDR2 YYNGEE. The receptor was derived from a woman in her 30s with Graves' ophthalmopathy. The source material was blood. This rearrangement joins TRBV9 to TRBJ1-3; perhaps TRBD1 as D (5 bases). The CDR3 is CASSEGLNSGNTIYF. The CDR3 bases are TGTGCCAGCAGCGAGGGGTTGAACTCTGGAAACACCATATATTTT.